Sequencing of this T cell receptor beta chain was carried out in a study of cytomegalovirus exposure and HLA in healthy donors. V lost 1 base to trimming and J lost 2 bases, with 9 bases between them. Germline V CDR1 and CDR2: SGHAT, FQNNGV. This CDR3 comprises 14 residues. Use of 60 Vbeta and 13 Jbeta primers characterized the PCR. In the study's own analysis: Among the unique TCR beta chains that a later analysis counted, 80 million to 100 million in all, about 12 million were shared. Sequenced by immunoSEQ multiplex PCR; TCRdb stores in-frame clones only, minus some. V, J and clone size were drawn from that table, and D and trimming were deduced from the DNA. The sample lists 95,000 to 150,000 clones; around three quarters were seen once.

V gene TRBV11-2 combines with J gene TRBJ2-7; D unclear. Sequenced input: PBMCs. The receptor was isolated from an older woman in good health and CMV-seropositive. The CDR3 loop reads CASSLGSSTYEQYF. CDR3 nucleotides: TGTGCCAGCAGCTTAGGTTCTAGTACCTACGAGCAGTACTTC.